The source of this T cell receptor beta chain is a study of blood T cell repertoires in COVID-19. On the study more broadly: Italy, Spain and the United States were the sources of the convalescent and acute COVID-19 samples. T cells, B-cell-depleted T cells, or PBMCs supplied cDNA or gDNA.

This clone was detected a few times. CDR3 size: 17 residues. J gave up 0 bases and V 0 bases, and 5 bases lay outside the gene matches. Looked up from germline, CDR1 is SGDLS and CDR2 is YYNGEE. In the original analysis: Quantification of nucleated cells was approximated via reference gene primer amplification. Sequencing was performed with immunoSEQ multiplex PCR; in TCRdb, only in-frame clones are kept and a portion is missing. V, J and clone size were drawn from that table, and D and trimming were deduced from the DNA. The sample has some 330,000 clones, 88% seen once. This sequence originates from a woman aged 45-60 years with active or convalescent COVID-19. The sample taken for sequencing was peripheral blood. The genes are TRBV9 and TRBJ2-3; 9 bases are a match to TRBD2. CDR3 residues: CASSVDLAGISTDTQYF. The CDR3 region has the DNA TGTGCCAGCAGCGTAGACCTAGCGGGGATTAGCACAGATACGCAGTATTTT.